The sequence of this T cell receptor (beta chain) was determined in a study of OX40 agonist ivuxolimab in advanced cancers. Study information: Patients with hepatocellular carcinoma, melanoma, renal cell or head and neck cancer made up the dose-escalation patients.

Patients were excluded for autoimmune disease history or systemic immunosuppression. This CDR3 is 14 amino acids long. Germline CDR1 SGHRS, CDR2 YFSETQ. The V end lost 5 bases, the J end lost 1 base, and 11 bases lay between the germline ends. Study conclusions and caveats: It was not determined which antigens were specifically recognized by the peripheral T cells that had undergone clonal expansion. Several nonresponders also turned out to have low normalized T-cell clonal expansion.

This clone has a handful of counts. Its antigen is not known. Some clones are missing from TCRdb's copy, which holds only in-frame ones; the method was immunoSEQ multiplex PCR. Here the sample spans 75,000 to 80,000 clones, about 83% being singletons. The source of this sequence is an adult with an advanced solid tumor such as melanoma, head and neck, liver or kidney cancer. The material sequenced was CD4+ or CD8+ T cells sorted from blood, taken in a trial of the OX40 agonist ivuxolimab. V usage is TRBV5-1 and J usage is TRBJ2-3; possible D gene TRBD1, 5 bases. CDR3 sequence reads: CASSSGFGTDTQYF. The CDR3 region has the DNA TGCGCCAGCAGTTCAGGGTTTGGCACAGATACGCAGTATTTT.